A selection of T cell receptor beta chains follows, all from one sample in a study of Ad26.COV2.S vaccination and SARS-CoV-2 variants. Generated by immunoSEQ multiplex PCR, the TCRdb table keeps only in-frame clones and is missing some. The table has about 480,000 clones, around 88% seen once; the top ten hold 9.5% to 15%. Sequenced here: peripheral blood, sampled in a trial of Ad26.COV2.S vaccine versus placebo. Every receptor here comes from a person between 18 and 59 years old who received the Ad26.COV2.S COVID-19 vaccine or a placebo. The CDR3 runs from the conserved cysteine through the conserved F or W. A D gene is named only where the DNA matches it firmly. Some rows have no size entry. The others give once, few or many, or a class for an expanded clone.

TRBV5-1,NA,TRBJ2-2,many,CASSLGAGGQSTGELFF,TGCGCCAGCAGCTTGGGGGCCGGGGGACAGAGCACCGGGGAGCTGTTTTTT
TRBV15,NA,TRBJ2-7,NA,CATSREPSAGADEQYF,TGTGCCACCAGCAGAGAACCGTCAGCGGGCGCGGACGAGCAGTACTTC
TRBV28,NA,TRBJ1-5,NA,CASSSPRDQPQHF,TGTGCCAGCAGTTCCCCCCGCGATCAGCCCCAGCATTTT
TRBV28,NA,TRBJ2-7,NA,CASSPAGLATVSSYEQYF,TGTGCCAGCAGTCCCGCTGGACTGGCGACCGTGAGCTCCTACGAGCAGTACTTC
TRBV14,TRBD2,TRBJ2-3,once,CASSRNKLAGGPRGTDTQYF,TGTGCCAGCAGCCGCAATAAGCTAGCGGGAGGCCCCAGGGGCACAGATACGCAGTATTTT
TRBV6-4,NA,TRBJ1-1,NA,CASSVVPGNTEAFF,TGTGCCAGCAGTGTTGTCCCAGGGAACACTGAAGCTTTCTTT
TRBV27,NA,TRBJ1-2,NA,CASSLKSTYYGYTF,TGTGCCAGCAGTTTAAAGTCGACATATTATGGCTACACCTTC
TRBV7-2,NA,TRBJ2-7,NA,CASSAGLRPYEQYF,TGTGCCAGCAGCGCCGGACTGCGTCCCTACGAGCAGTACTTC
TRBV28,NA,TRBJ1-2,NA,CASKAGTNYGYTF,TGTGCCAGCAAGGCAGGGACCAACTATGGCTACACCTTC
TRBV5-1,TRBD2,TRBJ2-2,NA,CASSLLAGVTTGELFF,TGCGCCAGCAGCTTACTAGCGGGAGTTACGACCGGGGAGCTGTTTTTT
TRBV19,TRBD1,TRBJ2-7,NA,CASSQSPVQGDEQYF,TGTGCCAGTAGTCAGTCCCCCGTACAGGGGGACGAGCAGTACTTC
TRBV18,TRBD2,TRBJ2-7,NA,CASSPGREASYEQYF,TGTGCCAGCTCACCGGGACGGGAGGCTTCCTACGAGCAGTACTTC
TRBV5-1,NA,TRBJ1-1,NA,CASSIWRDAEAFF,TGCGCCAGCAGTATCTGGCGGGACGCTGAAGCTTTCTTT
TRBV19,NA,TRBJ2-7,few,CASSIGVLAEEQYF,TGTGCCAGTAGTATAGGGGTATTGGCGGAAGAGCAGTACTTC
TRBV11-3,NA,TRBJ1-1,NA,CASSLEDTEAFF,TGTGCCAGCAGCTTAGAGGACACTGAAGCTTTCTTT
TRBV19,NA,TRBJ2-2,few,CASSIDAGGGPGELFF,TGTGCCAGTAGTATAGACGCTGGGGGCGGACCCGGGGAGCTGTTTTTT
TRBV30,NA,TRBJ1-1,NA,CAWSPSGVTEAFF,TGTGCCTGGAGTCCATCCGGGGTCACTGAAGCTTTCTTT
TRBV11-1,NA,TRBJ2-1,NA,CASSLAGGFNEQFF,TGTGCCAGCAGCTTAGCGGGAGGTTTTAATGAGCAGTTCTTC
TRBV5-6,TRBD1,TRBJ1-4,few,CASSPNPGQGEKLFF,TGTGCCAGCAGCCCAAACCCGGGACAGGGCGAAAAACTGTTTTTT
TRBV3-1/TRBV3-2,NA,TRBJ2-2,NA,CASSQVLVNTGELFF,TGTGCCAGCAGCCAAGTCCTTGTAAACACCGGGGAGCTGTTTTTT
TRBV6-5,NA,TRBJ1-2,NA,CASRDPGRSDGYTF,TGTGCCAGCAGGGATCCGGGACGTTCGGATGGCTACACCTTC
TRBV6-6,TRBD1,TRBJ2-2,NA,CASGNRDRGTGELFF,TGTGCCAGCGGAAATCGGGACAGGGGCACCGGGGAGCTGTTTTTT
TRBV12-3/TRBV12-4,NA,TRBJ2-5,NA,CASSLTFADAQDF,TGTGCCAGCAGCCTAACATTCGCGGACGCACAAGACTTC
TRBV2,TRBD1,TRBJ1-5,NA,CASSEGTGYQPQHF,TGTGCCAGCAGTGAAGGGACAGGGTATCAGCCCCAGCATTTT
TRBV7-9,NA,TRBJ2-5,NA,CASSPDGGGVETQYF,TGTGCCAGCAGCCCCGACGGAGGGGGCGTGGAGACCCAGTACTTC
TRBV10-3,NA,TRBJ2-1,NA,CATVQDIVNFWFF,TGTGCCACGGTCCAGGACATAGTCAATTTTTGGTTCTTC
TRBV27,TRBD1,TRBJ1-1,NA,CASSKQGQAGSRNTEAFF,TGTGCCAGCAGTAAACAGGGACAGGCCGGTTCTAGGAACACTGAAGCTTTCTTT